The 23 T cell receptor beta chains below were found in one sample sequenced in a study of blood T cell repertoires in COVID-19. Repertoires were generated with immunoSEQ multiplex PCR, while TCRdb's copy carries only in-frame clones and drops some. The table has roughly 250,000 clones, roughly 84% seen once. Sequenced sample: peripheral blood. These receptor sequences come from a woman aged 40 to 50 who had recovered from COVID-19.

V usage is TRBV7-2 and J usage is TRBJ2-7; no clear D. This CDR3 comprises 17 residues. Germline CDR1 is SGHTA and CDR2 is FQGNSA. V shed 5 bases and J shed 1 base, with 21 bases lying between them. This CDR3 reads CASSQTDDFVTSYEQYF. The CDR3, as DNA: TGTGCCAGCAGCCAGACTGACGATTTCGTTACTTCCTACGAGCAGTACTTC.

V usage is TRBV10-3 and J usage is TRBJ1-1; 10 bases map to TRBD1. The V gene end was trimmed by 4 bases and the J gene end by 5 bases; junction bases not matched to a gene: 4. Germline CDR1 is ENHRY and CDR2 is SYGVKD. The CDR3 spans 14 residues. The CDR3 coding sequence is TGTGCCATCAGTGGTCGGACAGGGGGGACTGAAGCTTTCTTT. It is translated as CAISGRTGGTEAFF.

Worth noting for this clone: One end of the junction does not line up with germline, which may come from a read error. The rearrangement uses TRBV6-2 or TRBV6-3 and TRBJ2-7; tentatively, D is TRBD2 (6 bases). Looked up from germline, CDR1 is MNHEY and CDR2 is SVGEGT. The CDR3 has 16 amino acids. CDR3 coding DNA: TGTGCCAGCAGTTACTTAATCGGCGGGGCGGATTACGAGCAGCACTTC. Translation gives CASSYLIGGADYEQHF.

J is TRBJ1-5 and V is TRBV7-2; TRBD1 agrees at 8 bases. CDR1 is SGHTA, CDR2 FQGNSA, per germline. The length of the CDR3 is 16 residues. With V trimmed by 5 bases and J by 0 bases, 6 bases remained unmatched. CDR3 nucleotide sequence: TGTGCCAGCAGCCGCTCGGGACAGGCTAGCAATCAGCCCCAGCATTTT. It specifies CASSRSGQASNQPQHF. Complete variable domain (other parts from reference TRBV7-2 and TRBJ1-5): GAGVSQSPSNKVTEKGKDVELRCDPISGHTALYWYRQSLGQGLEFLIYFQGNSAPDKSGLPSDRFSAERTGGSVSTLTIQRTQQEDSAVYLCASSRSGQASNQPQHFGDGTRLSIL.

The chain has TRBV27 and TRBJ1-5, with 7 bases matching TRBD1. The germline V gene encodes CDR1 MNHEY and CDR2 SMNVEV (reference sequence). V was clipped by 5 bases and J by 0 bases; unmatched bases: 7. The CDR3 consists of 16 residues. Here the CDR3 reads CASSPSRGNSNQPQHF. Written as DNA, the CDR3 is TGTGCCAGCAGTCCCTCCAGGGGGAATAGCAATCAGCCCCAGCATTTT.

This chain connects TRBV4-1 to TRBJ2-1; TRBD2 agrees at 8 bases. CDR3 size: 15 residues. CDR1 is MGHRA, CDR2 YSYEKL, per germline. V was pared by 4 bases and J by 6 bases, with 8 bases of the junction left unmatched. DNA for the CDR3: TGCGCCAGCAGCCGATGGGGACTAGAGGCCAATGAGCAGTTCTTC. It translates to CASSRWGLEANEQFF.

The rearrangement joins TRBV27 to TRBJ2-7; 9 bases are shared with TRBD2. Germline lookup yields CDR1 MNHEY and CDR2 SMNVEV (reference sequence). Germline trimming cut 4 bases from V and 1 base from J; bases unmatched to any gene: 11. This CDR3 has 17 residues. The CDR3 DNA is TGTGCCAGCAGTTGGAGGACCCCCGCGGGAGGGTCCTACGAGCAGTACTTC. Protein product: CASSWRTPAGGSYEQYF.

This clone showed up just once. The gene calls are TRBV24-1 and TRBJ1-1, with 7 bases fitting TRBD1. Germline lookup yields CDR1 KGHDR and CDR2 SFDVKD. This CDR3 has 16 residues. The V segment lost 6 bases and the J segment 3 bases; nucleotides outside the gene matches: 12. As DNA, the CDR3 is TGTGCCACCAGTCGCGACAGGGAAGTGATCTACACTGAAGCTTTCTTT. It yields the protein CATSRDREVIYTEAFF.

The chain joins TRBV7-2 to TRBJ1-1; D perhaps matches TRBD1 (6 bases). Trimming pared 2 bases from V and 5 bases from J, leaving 9 bases between. This CDR3 spans 13 amino acids. The germline V gene encodes CDR1 SGHTA and CDR2 FQGNSA. The chain's CDR3 is CASSLTGRTEAFF. The DNA of the CDR3 is TGTGCCAGCAGCTTAACAGGGCGAACTGAAGCTTTCTTT.

The rearrangement links TRBV12-3 or TRBV12-4 to TRBJ1-4, with D uncertain. The CDR3 is made up of 13 amino acids. With 0 bases removed from V and 7 bases from J, the gap between germline ends came to 6 bases. CDR3 sequence: CASSLAPGEKLFF. As DNA, the CDR3 is TGTGCCAGCAGTTTAGCGCCAGGTGAAAAACTGTTTTTT.

The V and J genes are TRBV30 and TRBJ1-2; a possible D gene is TRBD1 (5 bases). V lost 7 bases to trimming and J lost 2 bases, with 8 bases between them. Germline CDR1 reads GTSNPN; CDR2 reads SVGIG (reference sequence). The CDR3 consists of 11 residues. CDR3: CASQENYGYTF. CDR3 in DNA: TGTGCCTCACAGGAAAACTATGGCTACACCTTC. Full variable domain (rest looked up from reference TRBV30 and TRBJ1-2): SQTIHQWPATLVQPVGSPLSLECTVEGTSNPNLYWYRQAAGRGLQLLFYSVGIGQISSEVPQNLSASRPQDRQFILSSKKLLLSDSGFYLCASQENYGYTFGSGTRLTVV.

The chain is built from TRBV7-2 and TRBJ1-6, with TRBD1 as a possible D gene (6 bases). The CDR3 runs to 16 residues. Looked up from germline, CDR1 is SGHTA and CDR2 is FQGNSA. Trimming took 1 base from V and 7 from J, leaving 14 bases between them. This chain's CDR3 is CASSLDTGQGNSPLHF. CDR3 DNA: TGTGCCAGCAGCTTAGATACAGGGCAGGGGAATTCACCCCTCCACTTT.

CDR3 sequence reads: CASSPDMGGNSPLHF. The CDR3 DNA is TGTGCCAGCTCACCGGATATGGGAGGGAATTCACCCCTCCACTTT. The V and J genes are TRBV18 and TRBJ1-6; D not certain. Germline V CDR1 and CDR2: KGHSH, LQKENI. Trimming shortened V by 3 bases and J by 7 bases, and 13 bases separated the two germline ends. The CDR3 has 15 residues.

This clone was recorded a few times. The V gene is TRBV6-2 or TRBV6-3, the J gene TRBJ1-2, with 8 bases that match TRBD1. With 4 bases clipped from V and 4 bases from J, the junction kept 11 bases outside the gene matches. The germline V gene has CDR1 MNHEY and CDR2 SVGEGT. The length of the CDR3 is 16 residues. CDR3 coding DNA: TGTGCCAGCAGTTTGACGACCGCCGGACAGGGCTATGGCTACACCTTC. Its translation: CASSLTTAGQGYGYTF.

This clone was counted only a few times. The V gene is TRBV9, the J gene TRBJ1-2; D uncertain. The CDR3 has 14 amino acids. Trimming cost V 0 bases and J 2 bases, with 8 bases left between them. CDR1 and CDR2 (germline): SGDLS, YYNGEE. The CDR3 loop is CASSVEEGNYGYTF. The CDR3 region has the DNA TGTGCCAGCAGCGTAGAGGAGGGCAACTATGGCTACACCTTC.

The rearrangement uses TRBV6-1 and TRBJ1-5; possibly TRBD1 for D (6 bases). The CDR3 is 14 amino acids. With 1 base removed from V and 7 bases from J, the gap between germline ends came to 11 bases. Germline V CDR1 and CDR2: MNHNS, SASEGT. CDR3 residues: CASSEVRGRQPQHF. The DNA for the CDR3 is TGTGCCAGCAGTGAAGTCAGGGGAAGACAGCCCCAGCATTTT.

Notes on this clone: The identical CDR3 is also encoded by other nucleotide sequences in the sample. This chain uses TRBV3-1 (or the pseudogene TRBV3-2) with TRBJ1-2; tentatively, D is TRBD1 (6 bases). The CDR3 runs 15 residues. V lost 0 bases, J lost 0 bases, and 8 bases lay in between. CDR1 is LGHDT and CDR2 is YNNKEL in the germline V gene (reference sequence). As DNA, the CDR3 is TGTGCCAGCAGCCAAGACAGGGGCCCTAACTATGGCTACACCTTC. Protein sequence: CASSQDRGPNYGYTF.

The V gene is TRBV7-3, the J gene TRBJ2-3, with TRBD2 matching over 11 bases. V lost 5 bases, J lost 2 bases, and 15 bases stayed unmatched. The length of the CDR3 is 19 residues. Germline V lookup: CDR1 SGHTA, CDR2 FQGTGA. CDR3 protein: CASSVDGGTSGFHTDTQYF. For the CDR3, the DNA is TGTGCCAGCAGCGTAGACGGGGGGACTAGCGGTTTTCACACAGATACGCAGTATTTT.

The V and J genes are TRBV12-5 and TRBJ2-7, with TRBD2 matching over 7 bases. Germline CDR1 and CDR2: LGHNT and FRNRAP. The CDR3 has 14 amino acids. V gave up 1 base and J gave up 6 bases; unmatched junction bases: 6. The DNA of the CDR3 is TGTGCTAGTGGTTTGGGCGGGAGTCCTCCCGAGCAGTACTTC. Amino acid sequence: CASGLGGSPPEQYF.

V gene TRBV19 combines with J gene TRBJ2-1, with D possibly being TRBD2 (7 bases). Germline CDR1 LNHDA, CDR2 SQIVND (reference sequence). The germline V and J ends were trimmed by 5 bases and 7 bases, with 15 bases remaining between them. The length of the CDR3 is 14 residues. CDR3 protein: CASSVGGLGNEQFF. The CDR3 DNA sequence: TGTGCCAGTAGTGTGGGGGGGCTTGGGAATGAGCAGTTCTTC. Together with reference TRBV19 and TRBJ2-1, the CDR3 gives the full variable domain: DGGITQSPKYLFRKEGQNVTLSCEQNLNHDAMYWYRQDPGQGLRLIYYSQIVNDFQKGDIAEGYSVSREKKESFPLTVTSAQKNPTAFYLCASSVGGLGNEQFFGPGTRLTVL.

The chain employs TRBV28 and TRBJ1-2; D is uncertain. This CDR3 spans 15 amino acids. In germline, CDR1 is MDHEN, CDR2 SYDVKM. V was clipped by 1 base and J by 1 base, with 10 bases between them. This CDR3 is CASSLSNGVNYGYTF. As DNA, the CDR3 is TGTGCCAGCAGTTTATCAAACGGGGTTAACTATGGCTACACCTTC.

The chain couples TRBV2 to TRBJ2-2; TRBD2 agrees at 12 bases. V shed 9 bases, J shed 0 bases, and the junction held 5 bases outside the gene matches. Per the germline V gene, CDR1 is SNHLY and CDR2 is FYNNEI. CDR3 size: 16 residues. CDR3 coding DNA: TGTGCCAGAACGACTAGCGGGAGTTCGAACACCGGGGAGCTGTTTTTT. This gives the protein CARTTSGSSNTGELFF.

This chain uses TRBV5-1 with TRBJ2-7; 11 bases line up with TRBD2. Losses at the gene ends were 4 bases for V and 2 bases for J; bases not matched to a gene: 8. This CDR3 is built from 16 residues. CDR1 and CDR2 from the germline V gene are SGHRS and YFSETQ. The CDR3 bases are TGCGCCAGCAGCCCTATCCTAGCGGGGGGACCCTACGAGCAGTACTTC. As protein: CASSPILAGGPYEQYF.